This T cell receptor (beta chain) stems from a study of cytomegalovirus exposure and HLA in healthy donors (dated by TCRdb to the late 2010s). About the investigation overall: An earlier analysis of roughly 570 of the donors reported roughly 300 Gb of sequence data and around 110 million unique TCR beta sequences obtained from roughly 180 million T cells. About 300 gigabases of sequencing data and tens of millions of unique TCR sequences made up an early release that covered roughly 670 HLA-typed donors. Among the roughly 400 genotyped donors, about 85% belonged to the genetic ancestry cluster associated with self-reported Caucasian donors. The study aimed to test whether cataloging public T cell receptors could reveal signatures of past pathogen exposure. The T cell repertoires of around 730 subjects were profiled by immunosequencing and related to cytomegalovirus serostatus. Besides the first cohort of hundreds of subjects, a separate validation cohort made up of 120 or so different subjects was used. The study combined high-throughput TCR immunosequencing, statistical association of individual TCRs with disease status, and machine learning to predict cytomegalovirus infection status. In a later analysis, previously published TCR beta repertoires from 550 to 750 donors were re-analyzed and high-resolution HLA genotyping was added so that TCR occurrence patterns could be studied. Rather than drawing on any new phenotypic data, the later analysis identified candidate immune exposures from TCR beta sequences and the way those sequences occurred across donors. In an earlier analysis of 587 of the donors, high-throughput TCR beta sequencing was used to judge whether each TCR beta V gene segment behaved as functional or pseudogenic. Donor age, sex, ethnicity and CMV serostatus were compiled alongside the repertoire data. Genome-wide SNP genotypes for about 60% of the roughly 700 donors were used in a later genetic analysis, which treated that subset as a discovery cohort. Every repertoire in the discovery cohort had been generated on one and the same sequencing platform. Both class I and class II loci were covered by HLA typing, at four-digit resolution. Typing coverage varied by locus: roughly 629-640 donors for A, B, C, DRB1 and DQB1; roughly 510 for DQA1; about 570 for DPA1; around 490 for DPB1. Because of strong linkage in the cohort, roughly five DR-DQ haplotypes were treated as single units for association and clustering. On average, 235,054 unique TCR beta nucleotide sequences were sequenced per donor among 350 to 400 genotyped donors of the cohort, with roughly 20% of those sequences being non-productive.

The cohort consisted of hundreds of healthy bone marrow donors. All cohort members were sampled while nominally healthy, although unrecorded immune exposures were likely present. The donor was CMV seropositive and was included in the group of about 290 seropositive cohort members. Every donor gave a peripheral blood sample, and the peripheral blood mononuclear cells from that sample were used for TCR beta sequencing. The Qiagen DNeasy Blood Extraction Kit was used to extract genomic DNA from the blood cell samples. CDR1 and CDR2 were assigned from the germline V gene as SGHRS and YFSETQ. Its CDR3 holds 12 amino acids, cysteine through phenylalanine. Of the read, only the CDR3 DNA is kept; its 36 bases are in frame from base 1. V loses 0 bases, J loses 5 bases, and the germline ends lie 5 bases apart. Library generation was performed with the immunoSEQ multiplex PCR assay. A mixture of 60 forward primers for TCR Vbeta segments and 13 reverse primers for TCR Jbeta segments was used in the multiplex PCR. A multiplex PCR assay on genomic DNA amplified the CDR3 region of rearranged TCR beta genes. On the Illumina HiSeq System, the amplified TCR beta libraries were sequenced as 87-base-pair reads. On the authors' methods: A later analysis counted 75 million to 100 million unique TCR beta chains across the 666 repertoires, and some 12 million of these chains were shared by at least two donors. To remove PCR and sequencing errors, raw reads were error-corrected and collapsed into unique sequences using a nearest-neighbor algorithm that merged closely related sequences. To assign V, D and J gene segments, CDR3 sequences were aligned to IMGT reference sequences. For a sequence to be retained, a match of at least six nucleotides was required to both a V gene segment and a J gene segment. A rearrangement was called productive if the CDR3 had no stop codons and remained in frame with V and J, and every other rearrangement was called non-productive. Following IMGT convention, CDR3 was defined as the stretch from the second conserved V-encoded cysteine up to the conserved J-encoded phenylalanine. Sequences without an unambiguous match to a single V gene segment were excluded from the earlier analysis of 450 to 750 of the donors. In an earlier analysis of 587 of the donors, V segments were called functional above 56.7% productive rearrangements and were called segregating when the between-donor standard deviation exceeded 5%. A statistical classification framework was built for diagnosing cytomegalovirus status from the catalog of TCR beta chain sequences. A later analysis assigned V and J genes by comparing TCR nucleotide sequences with IMGT/GENE-DB human TR gene sequences. The TCRdist pipeline was used in a later analysis to assign CDR3 sequences and most-parsimonious VDJ recombination scenarios. In a later analysis, each TCR beta chain was defined by its CDR3 amino acid sequence together with its V-gene family, and reads lacking a unique V-gene family were excluded. As a way to deal with suspected cross-contamination and a sequencing artifact, a later analysis dropped roughly 600 nucleotide sequences that were highly shared and had low generation probability. In a later analysis, a clonal expansion index for each public chain was calculated from normalized within-repertoire ranks of inferred template counts. In a later analysis, generation probabilities were computed using a VDJ recombination model fitted to out-of-frame rearrangements, and the results were checked against IGoR. Hypergeometric tests were used in a later analysis to score TCR-TCR, TCR-HLA and TCR-CMV co-occurrence, with a repertoire-size bias correction applied to the TCR pairs. To estimate false discovery rates, a later analysis permuted the HLA or CMV assignments 20 times. In a later analysis, co-occurring TCRs were grouped using DBSCAN, with TCRdist sequence similarity added in when clustering inside HLA-allele-positive subsets. For co-occurrence clustering, repertoires with fewer than 30,000 or more than 120,000 public chains were excluded, along with a handful of repertoires with anomalous nucleotide sharing. TCRdb took this table from immuneACCESS and kept in-frame rearrangements with V and J called. Such tables lack part of the clones; where checked against another copy, unresolved V genes explain under half of the gap, and the rest is unexplained. The V and J calls and clone size are taken from that table; D and trimming were inferred from the DNA. The sample data list approximately 140,000 clones, and roughly four fifths of these were observed just once. The ten most abundant clones make up approximately 3.2% of the sample.

Results and caveats for the whole study, not just this receptor: Most TCR sequences were seen in very few donors, while some public TCRs were found in many individuals. The classifier was reported to diagnose cytomegalovirus status with high specificity and sensitivity in both the original cohort and the validation cohort. The only immune exposure information available for the cohort was CMV serostatus. A cluster of highly shared sequence variants was judged likely to be a technical artifact of the sequencing pipeline. Around 16 rarely observed V segments, including chromosome 9 orphons, were excluded from the earlier analysis of just under 600 of the donors because counts were too low. Most CMV-associated TCR beta chains appeared to be HLA-restricted in a later analysis, and the HLA associations seemed to be driven largely by CMV exposure. It was suggested by the authors that the approach could potentially be generalized to other disease states and immunological phenotypes. Broadly in line with IMGT annotations, most TCR beta V segments showed up in productive rearrangements about 87% or about 30% of the time in an earlier analysis of about 500 of the donors. Some IMGT-functional V segments, including TRBV6-2 and TRBV6-3, could not be distinguished by the 87-base-pair reads and were therefore excluded. In a later analysis, several top co-occurrence clusters were reported to appear linked to parvovirus B19, influenza, CMV and Epstein-Barr virus. In the study, approximately 160 TCR beta chains were listed as associated with cytomegalovirus. Correlated functional status among segregating V segments might be attributable to linkage disequilibrium, but an unknown experimental factor could not be ruled out. In a later analysis, HLA-associated TCR beta chains showed more clonal expansion and lower generation probabilities than non-associated chains that were equally common. In vitro tests confirmed that three of the cytomegalovirus-associated TCR beta chains recognize cytomegalovirus antigens. This cohort had only TCR beta chains sequenced, and the lack of alpha or paired-chain data limited which features could be detected. In a later analysis, more than 15,000 TCR beta sequences were associated with specific HLA alleles at a false discovery rate of 0.05. A further reported finding was that TCR beta sequences accurately predicted the HLA-A and HLA-B alleles for most subjects in the first cohort. In a later genetic analysis, a missense DCLRE1C variant was associated with V-gene and J-gene trimming of TCR beta chains, and the association was replicated in an independent cohort. Roughly uniform sequencing depth across donors was assumed in presence/absence analyses, although this assumption may not hold. Because some donors lacked HLA typing at each locus, the association tests relied only on the typed subset. According to a later genetic analysis, donors in an Asian-associated ancestry cluster had fewer N-insertions in productive TCRs than the approximately 650-donor mean. Strong co-occurrence of HLA alleles, especially DR and DQ, made assigning TCR associations to individual alleles difficult. A later analysis found that TCR association rates varied across HLA loci, with DRB1 alleles showing the most associated TCRs and HLA-C alleles the fewest.

Concerning this clone: It lacks a known antigen. Per-base qualities were not stored, and no clone one base away is much larger. In the same sample, other DNA sequences code for this CDR3.

Sequencing input: PBMCs. This sequence originates from a man aged 18 to 29 in good health and CMV-seropositive. In this chain, TRBV5-1 is recombined with TRBJ2-5; matching of 5 bases hints at TRBD2 as the D gene. The nucleotide sequence reads as follows: TGCGCCAGCAGCTTGGCGGGGGAGACCCAGTACTTC. The translation is CASSLAGETQYF.